The rows below give T cell receptor beta chains drawn from one sample of a study of blood T cell repertoires in COVID-19. Clones were sequenced by immunoSEQ multiplex PCR, and TCRdb holds only the in-frame ones, with some missing. Of 410,000 or so clones in the sample, over 75% are singletons; the top ten hold less than 2%. Sequenced sample: peripheral blood. These receptors originate from a woman in her forties with COVID-19, enrolled during active disease. Each CDR3 is given with its conserved first and last residue. A D gene is named only where the DNA matches it firmly. The listing skips clone size in some rows; elsewhere it reads once, few, many or a size class.

v_call,clone_size,d_call,j_call,cdr3_aa,cdr3_nt
TRBV15,.,.,TRBJ1-2,CATSRVMAGGYTF,TGTGCCACCAGCAGAGTAATGGCGGGAGGCTACACCTTC
TRBV9,.,TRBD1,TRBJ2-3,CASSLAGQGMTDTQYF,TGTGCCAGCAGCCTTGCGGGACAGGGTATGACAGATACGCAGTATTTT
TRBV7-9,.,TRBD2,TRBJ2-5,CASSPVPGLAIRETQYF,TGTGCCAGCAGCCCGGTCCCGGGACTAGCTATTAGAGAGACCCAGTACTTC
TRBV10-3,.,TRBD2,TRBJ2-2,CAITPSGEIGELFF,TGTGCCATCACCCCTAGCGGGGAGATCGGGGAGCTGTTTTTT
TRBV29-1,once,TRBD1,TRBJ2-3,CSVEEGDRGRLVDTQYF,TGCAGCGTCGAAGAAGGGGACAGGGGGCGATTGGTAGATACGCAGTATTTT
TRBV6-2/TRBV6-3,.,.,TRBJ2-2,CASSLGQINTGELFF,TGTGCCAGCAGTCTCGGACAGATAAACACCGGGGAGCTGTTTTTT
TRBV12-5,.,.,TRBJ1-5,CASVPDSKNQPQHF,TGTGCTAGTGTCCCTGACAGCAAGAATCAGCCCCAGCATTTT
TRBV28,.,TRBD2,TRBJ2-1,CASSQTSGGTYNEQFF,TGTGCCAGCAGCCAGACTAGCGGGGGGACCTACAATGAGCAGTTCTTC
TRBV28,.,TRBD1,TRBJ1-5,CASSALPGGYQPQHF,TGTGCCAGCAGTGCCCTCCCAGGGGGTTATCAGCCCCAGCATTTT
TRBV7-7,.,.,TRBJ2-1,CASSLGGLYEQFF,TGTGCTAGCAGCTTAGGGGGACTTTATGAGCAGTTCTTC
TRBV3-1/TRBV3-2,.,.,TRBJ1-2,CASSQVSSLIYGYTF,TGTGCCAGCAGCCAAGTTAGCAGCCTGATTTATGGCTACACCTTC
TRBV7-6,few,.,TRBJ2-7,CASSSRVEPRVEQYF,TGTGCCAGCAGCTCAAGAGTGGAACCTAGAGTCGAGCAGTACTTC
TRBV6-6,.,TRBD1,TRBJ1-1,CASRDRGRVVTEAFF,TGTGCCAGCAGGGACAGGGGGCGAGTGGTCACTGAAGCTTTCTTT
TRBV7-7,.,.,TRBJ2-2,CASALGATGELFF,TGTGCTAGCGCGCTGGGGGCCACCGGGGAGCTGTTTTTT
TRBV18,.,TRBD1,TRBJ1-3,CASSPVNTGAKGNTIYF,TGTGCCAGCTCACCCGTCAATACAGGGGCAAAAGGAAACACCATATATTTT
TRBV5-6,.,.,TRBJ2-2,CASSFTGTNTGELFF,TGTGCCAGCAGCTTTACAGGCACGAACACCGGGGAGCTGTTTTTT
TRBV28,.,TRBD1,TRBJ1-2,CASSLREGAWGYTF,TGTGCCAGCAGTTTACGGGAGGGGGCGTGGGGCTACACCTTC
TRBV28,.,.,TRBJ1-2,CASSLSRGANYGYTF,TGTGCCAGCAGTTTGTCCAGGGGAGCTAACTATGGCTACACCTTC
TRBV2,.,.,TRBJ1-5,CASSELRQPQHF,TGTGCCAGCAGTGAACTTCGTCAGCCCCAGCATTTT
TRBV5-1,.,TRBD1,TRBJ1-2,CASSIPTGLEGYTF,TGCGCCAGCAGCATCCCGACAGGGCTCGAAGGCTACACCTTC
TRBV18,.,.,TRBJ1-1,CASSPGQGMNTEAFF,TGTGCCAGCTCACCAGGGCAGGGGATGAACACTGAAGCTTTCTTT
TRBV3-1/TRBV3-2,.,TRBD1,TRBJ1-1,CASSRQGAGTEAFF,TGTGCCAGCAGCCGTCAGGGGGCAGGCACTGAAGCTTTCTTT
TRBV5-1,.,.,TRBJ2-1,CASSGWWEYSYNEQFF,TGCGCCAGCAGCGGGTGGTGGGAGTACTCCTACAATGAGCAGTTCTTC
TRBV3-1/TRBV3-2,.,TRBD1,TRBJ1-6,CASSDFTGGVNSPLHF,TGTGCCAGCAGTGACTTCACAGGGGGAGTTAATTCACCCCTCCACTTT
TRBV27,.,TRBD1,TRBJ2-1,CASSADRSSYNEQFF,TGTGCCAGCAGCGCGGACAGGAGCTCCTACAATGAGCAGTTCTTC
TRBV10-3,.,TRBD1,TRBJ1-1,CAISAGGGKNTEAFF,TGTGCCATCTCCGCAGGAGGGGGCAAAAACACTGAAGCTTTCTTT
TRBV5-1,once,.,TRBJ2-5,CASRPGPGSQETQYF,TGCGCCAGCAGGCCCGGGCCGGGGAGCCAAGAGACCCAGTACTTC
TRBV5-6,.,TRBD1,TRBJ2-7,CASSWGTAVYEQYF,TGTGCCAGCAGCTGGGGGACAGCGGTCTACGAGCAGTACTTC
TRBV6-1,.,TRBD2,TRBJ2-6,CASSEVGRLAGGSGANVLTF,TGTGCCAGCAGTGAAGTAGGGAGGCTAGCGGGGGGCTCTGGGGCCAACGTCCTGACTTTC
TRBV7-3,.,TRBD2,TRBJ2-2,CASSLTSGRTLNTGELFF,TGTGCCAGCAGCTTAACTAGCGGGAGGACCCTGAACACCGGGGAGCTGTTTTTT
TRBV5-3,.,.,TRBJ1-2,CARKVDRSYGYTF,TGTGCCAGAAAAGTCGACAGAAGCTATGGCTACACCTTC
TRBV6-5,.,.,TRBJ1-3,CASSPPEENTIYF,TGTGCCAGCAGTCCCCCAGAAGAAAACACCATATATTTT
TRBV28,.,TRBD2,TRBJ2-5,CASSLGGGALGETQYF,TGTGCCAGCAGTTTAGGCGGGGGGGCCCTCGGAGAGACCCAGTACTTC
TRBV5-1,.,.,TRBJ1-1,CASSPSLGRMNTEAFF,TGCGCCAGCAGCCCTTCCCTAGGAAGGATGAACACTGAAGCTTTCTTT
TRBV7-3,few,.,TRBJ1-1,CASSLSGNTEAFF,TGTGCCAGCAGCTTGTCCGGGAACACTGAAGCTTTCTTT